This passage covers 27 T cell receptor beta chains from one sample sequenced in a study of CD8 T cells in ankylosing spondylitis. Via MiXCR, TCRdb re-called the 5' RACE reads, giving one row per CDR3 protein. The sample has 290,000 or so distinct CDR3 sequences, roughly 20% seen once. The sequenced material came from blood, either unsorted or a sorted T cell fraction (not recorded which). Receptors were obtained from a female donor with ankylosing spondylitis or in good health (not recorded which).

CDR3: CASSPAANTDTQYF. CDR3 DNA: TGTGCCAGCTCACCAGCAGCAAACACAGATACGCAGTATTTT. This sequence joins TRBV18 and TRBJ2-3; D remains ambiguous. Germline values: CDR1 KGHSH, CDR2 LQKENI. V lost 2 bases and J lost 2, with 8 bases in between. This CDR3 region has 14 residues.

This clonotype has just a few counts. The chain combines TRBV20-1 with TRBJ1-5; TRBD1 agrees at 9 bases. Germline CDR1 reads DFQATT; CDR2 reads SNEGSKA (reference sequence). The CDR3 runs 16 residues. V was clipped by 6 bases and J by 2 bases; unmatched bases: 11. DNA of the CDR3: TGCAGTGCGGGAGCAACAGGGGGCGCAGGCAATCAGCCCCAGCATTTT. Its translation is CSAGATGGAGNQPQHF.

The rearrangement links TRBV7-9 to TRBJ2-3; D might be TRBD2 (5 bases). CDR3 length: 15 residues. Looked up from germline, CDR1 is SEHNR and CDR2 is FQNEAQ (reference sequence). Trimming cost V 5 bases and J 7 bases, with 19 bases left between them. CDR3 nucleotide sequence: TGTGCCAGCAGCCCCCCGGGCGGGTTGATGAATACGCAGTATTTT. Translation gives CASSPPGGLMNTQYF.

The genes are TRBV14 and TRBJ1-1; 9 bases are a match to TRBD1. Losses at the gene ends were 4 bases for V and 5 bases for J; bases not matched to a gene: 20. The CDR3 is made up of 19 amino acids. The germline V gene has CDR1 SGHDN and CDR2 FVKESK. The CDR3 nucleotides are TGTGCCAGCAGCCCCTTTCCAGGGACAGGGCCCCCCAGGGGAACTGAAGCTTTCTTT. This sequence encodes CASSPFPGTGPPRGTEAFF.

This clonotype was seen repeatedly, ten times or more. CDR3: CSARFSNLGNTIYF. The CDR3 bases are TGCAGTGCTAGGTTCAGCAACCTAGGAAACACCATATATTTT. This chain uses TRBV20-1 with TRBJ1-3; D gene unclear. The CDR3 is 14 amino acids. V gave up 3 bases and J gave up 4 bases, with 13 bases separating them. Germline V gene lookup returns CDR1 DFQATT and CDR2 SNEGSKA (reference sequence).

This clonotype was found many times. The CDR3 DNA reads TGCAGCGTTAGGGAATCCTACGAGCAGTACTTC. Amino acids: CSVRESYEQYF. The chain is built from TRBV29-1 and TRBJ2-7; no clear D gene. Trimming shortened V by 5 bases and J by 1 base, and 6 bases separated the two germline ends. CDR1 is SQVTM, CDR2 ANQGSEA, per germline. The CDR3 has 11 residues.

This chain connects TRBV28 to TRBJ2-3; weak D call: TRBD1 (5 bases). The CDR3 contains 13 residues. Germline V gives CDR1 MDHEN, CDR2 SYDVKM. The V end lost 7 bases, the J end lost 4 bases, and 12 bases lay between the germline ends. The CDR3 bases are TGTGCCAGCATCCGGGCCAGGGCAGATACGCAGTATTTT. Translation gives CASIRARADTQYF.

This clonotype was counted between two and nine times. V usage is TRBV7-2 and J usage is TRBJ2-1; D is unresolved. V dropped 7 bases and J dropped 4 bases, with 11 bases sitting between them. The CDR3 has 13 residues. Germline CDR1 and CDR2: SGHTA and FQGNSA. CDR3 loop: CASTLTVYNEQFF. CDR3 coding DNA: TGTGCCAGCACCTTGACCGTATACAATGAGCAGTTCTTC.

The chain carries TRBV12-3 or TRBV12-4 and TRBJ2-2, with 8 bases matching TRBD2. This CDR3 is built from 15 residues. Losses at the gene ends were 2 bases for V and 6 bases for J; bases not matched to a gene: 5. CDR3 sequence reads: CASSLTAGGAGELFF. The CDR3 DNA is TGTGCCAGCAGTTTAACGGCGGGAGGTGCCGGGGAGCTGTTTTTT.

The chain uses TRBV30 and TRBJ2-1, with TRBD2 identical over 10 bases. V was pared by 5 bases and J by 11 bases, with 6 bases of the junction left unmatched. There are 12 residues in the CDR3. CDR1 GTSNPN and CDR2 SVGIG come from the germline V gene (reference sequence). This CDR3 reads CAWSSGGPKQFF. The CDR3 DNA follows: TGTGCCTGGTCTAGCGGGGGTCCGAAGCAGTTCTTC.

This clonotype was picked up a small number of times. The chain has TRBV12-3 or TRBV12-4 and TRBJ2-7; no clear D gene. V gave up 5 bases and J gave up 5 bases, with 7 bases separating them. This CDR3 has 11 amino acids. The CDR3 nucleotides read TGTGCCAGCAGTCCCGCAGACGAGCAGTACTTC. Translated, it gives CASSPADEQYF.

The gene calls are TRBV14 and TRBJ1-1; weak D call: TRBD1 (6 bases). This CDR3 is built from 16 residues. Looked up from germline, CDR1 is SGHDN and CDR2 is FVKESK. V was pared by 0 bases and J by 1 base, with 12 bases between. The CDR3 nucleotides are TGTGCCAGCAGCCAAGATCTGACAGGCTGGAACACTGAAGCTTTCTTT. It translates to CASSQDLTGWNTEAFF.

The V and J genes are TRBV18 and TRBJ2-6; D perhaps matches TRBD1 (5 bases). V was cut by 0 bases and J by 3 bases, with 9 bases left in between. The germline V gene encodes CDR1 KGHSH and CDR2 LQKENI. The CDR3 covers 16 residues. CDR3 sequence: CASSPPPGYGANVLTF. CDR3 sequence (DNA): TGTGCCAGCTCACCACCCCCAGGGTATGGGGCCAACGTCCTGACTTTC.

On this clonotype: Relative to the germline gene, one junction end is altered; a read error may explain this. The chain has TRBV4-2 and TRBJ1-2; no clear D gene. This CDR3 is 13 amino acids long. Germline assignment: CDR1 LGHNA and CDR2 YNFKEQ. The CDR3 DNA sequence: TGTGCCAGCAGCCAAGATAGAACGCTACCTGAAGGATTC. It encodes CASSQDRTLPEGF.

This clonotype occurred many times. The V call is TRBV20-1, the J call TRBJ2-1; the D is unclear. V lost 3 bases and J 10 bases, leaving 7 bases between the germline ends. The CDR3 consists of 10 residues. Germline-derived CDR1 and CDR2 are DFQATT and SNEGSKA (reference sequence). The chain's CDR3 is CSASTDEQFF. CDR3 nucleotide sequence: TGCAGTGCTAGTACGGACGAGCAGTTCTTC.

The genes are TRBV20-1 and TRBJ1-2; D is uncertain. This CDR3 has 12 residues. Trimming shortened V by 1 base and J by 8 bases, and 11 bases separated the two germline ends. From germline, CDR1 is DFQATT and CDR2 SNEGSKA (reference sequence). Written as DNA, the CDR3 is TGCAGTGCTAGAGTGGAGGGATGGGGCTACACCTTC. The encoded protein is CSARVEGWGYTF.

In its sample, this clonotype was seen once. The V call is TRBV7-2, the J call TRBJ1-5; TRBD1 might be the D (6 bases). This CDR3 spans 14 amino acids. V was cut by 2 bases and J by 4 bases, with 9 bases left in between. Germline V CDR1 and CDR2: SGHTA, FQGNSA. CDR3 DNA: TGTGCCAGCAGCTTACCAGGGGCGAATCAGCCCCAGCATTTT. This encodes CASSLPGANQPQHF.

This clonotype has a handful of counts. For the CDR3, the DNA is TGTGCCAGCAGCATCGCGAGCGGGACCTACAATGAGCAGTTCTTC. It specifies CASSIASGTYNEQFF. This sequence joins TRBV7-2 and TRBJ2-1, with 7 bases identical to TRBD2. CDR1 is SGHTA, CDR2 FQGNSA, per germline. V was clipped by 5 bases and J by 2 bases; unmatched bases: 6. The CDR3 totals 15 residues.

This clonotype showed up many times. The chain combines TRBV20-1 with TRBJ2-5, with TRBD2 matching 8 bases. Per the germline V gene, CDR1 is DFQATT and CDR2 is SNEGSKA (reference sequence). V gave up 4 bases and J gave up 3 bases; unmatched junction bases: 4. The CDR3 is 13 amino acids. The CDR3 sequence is CSANVAGKETQYF. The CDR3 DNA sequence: TGCAGTGCTAATGTAGCGGGGAAAGAGACCCAGTACTTC.

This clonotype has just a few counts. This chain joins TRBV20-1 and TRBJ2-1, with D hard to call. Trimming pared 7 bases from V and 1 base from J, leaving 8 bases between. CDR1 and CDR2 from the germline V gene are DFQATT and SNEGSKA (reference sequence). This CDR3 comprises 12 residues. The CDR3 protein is CSVEASYNEQFF. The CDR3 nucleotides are TGCAGTGTGGAAGCGTCCTACAATGAGCAGTTCTTC.

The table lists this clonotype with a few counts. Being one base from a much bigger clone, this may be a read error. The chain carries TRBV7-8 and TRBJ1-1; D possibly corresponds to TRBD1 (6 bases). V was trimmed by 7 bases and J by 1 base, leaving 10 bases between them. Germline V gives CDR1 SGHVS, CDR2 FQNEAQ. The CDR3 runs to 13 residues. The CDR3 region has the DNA TGTGCCAGCACTCGGACAGCGAACACTGAAGCTTTCTTT. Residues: CASTRTANTEAFF.

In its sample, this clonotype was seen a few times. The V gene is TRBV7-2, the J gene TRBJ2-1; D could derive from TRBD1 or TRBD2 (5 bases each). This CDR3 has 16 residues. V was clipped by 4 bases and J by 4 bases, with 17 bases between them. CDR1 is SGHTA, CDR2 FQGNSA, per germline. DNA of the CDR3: TGTGCCAGCAGCTCCGAGTTGGGGGTGGGATACAATGAGCAGTTCTTC. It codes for CASSSELGVGYNEQFF.

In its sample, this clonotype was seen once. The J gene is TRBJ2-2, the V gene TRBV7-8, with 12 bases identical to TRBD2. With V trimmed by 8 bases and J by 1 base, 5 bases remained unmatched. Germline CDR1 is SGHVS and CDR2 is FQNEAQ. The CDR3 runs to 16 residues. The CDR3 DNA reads TGTGCCAGCCCGGCGACTAGCGGGAGGAACACCGGGGAGCTGTTTTTT. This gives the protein CASPATSGRNTGELFF.

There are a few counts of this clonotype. CDR3 sequence: CSATWNLEQYF. The CDR3, as DNA: TGCAGTGCCACATGGAATCTCGAGCAGTACTTC. The V gene is TRBV20-1, the J gene TRBJ2-7, with D hard to call. Between the trimmed V and J ends, which lost 6 bases and 6 bases, there was a span of 12 bases. CDR1 and CDR2 from the germline V gene are DFQATT and SNEGSKA (reference sequence). The CDR3 totals 11 residues.

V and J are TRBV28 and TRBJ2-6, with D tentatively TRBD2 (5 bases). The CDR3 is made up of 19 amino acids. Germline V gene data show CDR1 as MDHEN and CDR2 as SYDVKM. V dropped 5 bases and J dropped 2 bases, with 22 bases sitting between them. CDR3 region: CASSPQWELTFAGANVLTF. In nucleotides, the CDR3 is TGTGCCAGCAGTCCCCAATGGGAGTTAACTTTCGCTGGGGCCAACGTCCTGACTTTC.

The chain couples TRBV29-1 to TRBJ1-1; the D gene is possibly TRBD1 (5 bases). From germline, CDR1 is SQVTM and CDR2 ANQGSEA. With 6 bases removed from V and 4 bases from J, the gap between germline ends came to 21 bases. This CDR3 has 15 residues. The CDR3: CSVGPGLLGGTEAFF. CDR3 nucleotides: TGCAGCGTCGGTCCGGGACTCCTAGGTGGCACTGAAGCTTTCTTT. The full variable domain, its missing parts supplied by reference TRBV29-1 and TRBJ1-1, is SAVISQKPSRDICQRGTSLTIQCQVDSQVTMMFWYRQQPGQSLTLIATANQGSEATYESGFVIDKFPISRPNLTFSTLTVSNMSPEDSSIYLCSVGPGLLGGTEAFFGQGTRLTVV.

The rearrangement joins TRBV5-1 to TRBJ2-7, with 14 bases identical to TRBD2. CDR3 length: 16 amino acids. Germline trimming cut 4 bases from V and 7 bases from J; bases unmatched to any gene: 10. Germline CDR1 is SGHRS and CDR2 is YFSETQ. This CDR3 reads CASSPRTSGRMGEQYF. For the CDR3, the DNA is TGCGCCAGCAGCCCGAGGACTAGCGGGAGGATGGGGGAGCAGTACTTC.